This T cell receptor beta chain was identified in a study of blood T cell repertoires in COVID-19. Overall study: Donors in the United States, Italy and Spain gave samples during acute or convalescent COVID-19.

Trimming removed 1 base at V and 2 bases at J, with 15 bases between. The CDR3 is 15 amino acids. Germline V lookup: CDR1 SQVTM, CDR2 ANQGSEA. As originally analysed: How many nucleated cells were present was estimated from reference gene primer amplification. Profiled with immunoSEQ multiplex PCR; TCRdb holds only in-frame clones, not every one. The V and J calls and clone size come from that table; D and trimming were worked out from the DNA. The sample consists of 130,000 to 150,000 clones, 84% of them appearing once. This sequence joins TRBV29-1 and TRBJ2-7; a weak D match, TRBD1 (5 bases). The clonotype originates from a woman of 80 years or more in a cohort sampled during active or convalescent COVID-19. The specimen was peripheral blood. The CDR3 loop is CSVEVMYRQAYEQYF. The DNA for the CDR3 is TGCAGCGTTGAAGTGATGTACAGGCAAGCCTACGAGCAGTACTTC.